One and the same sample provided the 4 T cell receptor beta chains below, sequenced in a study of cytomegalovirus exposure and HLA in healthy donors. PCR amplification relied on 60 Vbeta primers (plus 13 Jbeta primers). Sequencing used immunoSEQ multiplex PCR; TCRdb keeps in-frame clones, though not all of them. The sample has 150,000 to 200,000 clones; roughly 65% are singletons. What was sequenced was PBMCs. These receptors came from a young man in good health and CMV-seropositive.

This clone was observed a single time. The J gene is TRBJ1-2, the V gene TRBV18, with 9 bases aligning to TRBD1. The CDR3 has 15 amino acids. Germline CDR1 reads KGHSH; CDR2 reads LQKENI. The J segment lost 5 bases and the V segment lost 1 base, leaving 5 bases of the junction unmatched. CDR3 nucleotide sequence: TGTGCCAGCTCACCACGAGGGACAGGGTTTTATGGCTACACCTTC. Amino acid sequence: CASSPRGTGFYGYTF.

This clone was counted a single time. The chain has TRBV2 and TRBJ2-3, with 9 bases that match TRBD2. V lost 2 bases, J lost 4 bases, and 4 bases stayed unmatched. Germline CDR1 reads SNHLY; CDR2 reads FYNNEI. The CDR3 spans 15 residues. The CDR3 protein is CASSERGLAADTQYF. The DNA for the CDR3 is TGTGCCAGCAGTGAAAGGGGACTAGCAGCAGATACGCAGTATTTT. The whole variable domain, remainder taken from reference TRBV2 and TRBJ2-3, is EPEVTQTPSHQVTQMGQEVILRCVPISNHLYFYWYRQILGQKVEFLVSFYNNEISEKSEIFDDQFSVERPDGSNFTLKIRSTKLEDSAMYFCASSERGLAADTQYFGPGTRLTVL.

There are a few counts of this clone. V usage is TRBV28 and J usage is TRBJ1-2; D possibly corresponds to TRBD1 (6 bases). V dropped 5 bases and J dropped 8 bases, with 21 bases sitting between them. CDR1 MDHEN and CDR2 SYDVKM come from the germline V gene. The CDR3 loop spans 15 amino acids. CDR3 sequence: CASSILQGTKGGYTF. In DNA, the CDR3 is TGTGCCAGCAGTATCTTACAGGGAACAAAGGGCGGCTACACCTTC.

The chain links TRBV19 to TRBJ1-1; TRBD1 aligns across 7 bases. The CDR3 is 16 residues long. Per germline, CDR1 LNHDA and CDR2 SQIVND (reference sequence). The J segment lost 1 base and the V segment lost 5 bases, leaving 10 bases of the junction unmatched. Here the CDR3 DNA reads TGTGCCAGTAGTTACGTGACCGGGACAGAGAACACTGAAGCTTTCTTT. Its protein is CASSYVTGTENTEAFF.